This T cell receptor beta chain was recorded in a study of shared clonotypes between healthy human individuals. Study background: The donor group consisted of a couple of women and a few men, aged 18 to 49.

Cells designated naive CD8 were CD45RO-negative and were positively selected for CCR7, with terminally differentiated effector memory CD45RA+ cells excluded. The CDR3 loop spans 15 amino acids. Per the germline V gene, CDR1 is MNHEY and CDR2 is SMNVEV (reference sequence). J was trimmed by 2 bases and V by 5 bases; bases with no gene match: 4. Some clones are missing from TCRdb's copy, which holds only in-frame ones; the method was immunoSEQ multiplex PCR. Of roughly 2,000,000 clones listed, about 95% are singletons. Study-wide results and limits: How much donors shared clonotypes was expected to be affected by sequencing depth. A few donors had 5% to 6.5% of their naive CD4 clonotypes in common.

Worth noting for this clone: Its antigen is still unknown.

This TCR came from a man younger than 30 in good health. The specimen sequenced was naive CD8+ T cells sorted from blood. The rearrangement links TRBV27 to TRBJ1-5; 9 bases map to TRBD1. In nucleotides, the CDR3 is TGTGCCAGCAGTAAGGACAGGGGAGGCAATCAGCCCCAGCATTTT. It codes for CASSKDRGGNQPQHF.